This TCR beta chain was recorded in a study of regulatory T cells in long-lasting Graves disease. Findings and limits, study-wide: Gene preferences differed: TRBV28, TRBJ1-2, TRBJ2-5 in persistent cases.

In this sample, this clonotype turned up a few times. Its antigen is still unknown. According to the study, TCR beta libraries were built with iRepertoire HTBI primers and CDR3-region Arm-PCR. TCRdb reprocessed the multiplex PCR reads with MiXCR, giving one entry per CDR3 protein. This table holds hundreds of thousands of distinct CDR3 sequences, roughly 12% found once. The time point here: newly diagnosed GD, antithyroid drugs for less than 3 months. PBMC RNA served as the TCR library source. The CDR3 sequence is 13 residues long. The germline CDR1 and CDR2 sequences are LNHDA and SQIVND (reference sequence). V was clipped by 10 bases and J by 4 bases, with 16 bases between them. The same specimen was also included in a second study, on T cells in Graves' hyperthyroidism and ophthalmopathy. That report notes: Patients were aged 18 to 65, had disease duration under 2 months, and had newly diagnosed hyperthyroidism.

The origin of this receptor is a young man with Graves disease. Here the sequenced sample was peripheral blood mononuclear cells (PBMCs), taken at new diagnosis, from a patient treated with antithyroid drugs. This sequence joins TRBV19 and TRBJ1-1; D is uncertain. The CDR3, as DNA: TGTGCCACTTCAGGAGATTTGGGCACTGAAGCTTTCTTT. Protein sequence: CATSGDLGTEAFF. Using reference TRBV19 and TRBJ1-1 for the parts outside the CDR3, the full variable domain is DGGITQSPKYLFRKEGQNVTLSCEQNLNHDAMYWYRQDPGQGLRLIYYSQIVNDFQKGDIAEGYSVSREKKESFPLTVTSAQKNPTAFYLCATSGDLGTEAFFGQGTRLTVV.